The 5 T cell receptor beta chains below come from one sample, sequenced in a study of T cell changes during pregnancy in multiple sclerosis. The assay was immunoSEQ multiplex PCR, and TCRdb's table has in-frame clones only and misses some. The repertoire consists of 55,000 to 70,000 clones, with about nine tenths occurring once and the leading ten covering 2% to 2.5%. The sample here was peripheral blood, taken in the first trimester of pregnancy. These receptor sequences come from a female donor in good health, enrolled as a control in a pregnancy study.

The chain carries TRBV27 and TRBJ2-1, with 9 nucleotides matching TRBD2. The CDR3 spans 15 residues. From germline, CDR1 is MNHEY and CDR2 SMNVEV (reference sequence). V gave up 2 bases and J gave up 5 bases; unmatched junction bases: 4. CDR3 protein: CASSLGTSFNNEQFF. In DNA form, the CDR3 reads TGTGCCAGCAGTTTAGGGACTAGCTTTAACAATGAGCAGTTCTTC.

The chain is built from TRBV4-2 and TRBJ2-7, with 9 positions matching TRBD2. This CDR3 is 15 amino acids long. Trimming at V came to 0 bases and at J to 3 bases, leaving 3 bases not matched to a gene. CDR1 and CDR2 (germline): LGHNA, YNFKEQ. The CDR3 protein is CASSQELAGNYEQYF. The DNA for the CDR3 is TGTGCCAGCAGCCAAGAGCTAGCGGGGAACTACGAGCAGTACTTC.

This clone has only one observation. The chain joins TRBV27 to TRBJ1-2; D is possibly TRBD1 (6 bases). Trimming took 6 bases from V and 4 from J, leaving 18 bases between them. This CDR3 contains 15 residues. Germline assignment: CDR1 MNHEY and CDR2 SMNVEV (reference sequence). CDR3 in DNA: TGTGCCAGCAGCCCTCGGAGAGGGGGTAGCTATGGCTACACCTTC. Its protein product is CASSPRRGGSYGYTF.

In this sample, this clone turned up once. The CDR3 here is CASTNPGTSYEQYF. In nucleotides, the CDR3 is TGTGCCAGCACCAACCCAGGAACCTCCTACGAGCAGTACTTC. The genes are TRBV6-5 and TRBJ2-7, with D uncertain. The CDR3 covers 14 residues. The V gene's germline CDR1 is MNHEY and CDR2 SVGAGI. Deletions cut 7 bases from V and 0 bases from J, with 13 bases between.

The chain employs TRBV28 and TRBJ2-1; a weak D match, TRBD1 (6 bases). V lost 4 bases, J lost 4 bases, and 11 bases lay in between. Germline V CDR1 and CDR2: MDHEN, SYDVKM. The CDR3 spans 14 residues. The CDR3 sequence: CASSSGGAYNEQFF. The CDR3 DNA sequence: TGTGCCAGCAGTTCTGGGGGCGCGTACAATGAGCAGTTCTTC.